This entry describes one T cell receptor (beta chain). What it recognizes is unknown. Given a much more abundant clone one base away, this may be a read error. One entry per CDR3 protein, called by TCRdb with MiXCR from the reads. This repertoire shows 900,000 to 950,000 distinct CDR3 sequences, around 30% found once; its top ten account for more than 12%. This entry comes from a study of T cell repertoires in cytomegalovirus infection. As for the study in general: Recently identified HLA-C-restricted CMV epitopes were among the peptides used. Regarding the study as a whole: Accumulated public TCR beta family frequency recognized individuals carrying CMV together with the relevant HLA. Clonotypes of TCR beta that were HLA-C-restricted and CMV-specific dominated the ex vivo response.

The CDR3 totals 16 residues. Germline assignment: CDR1 SGHTA and CDR2 FQGNSA. Sequenced here: cultured CD8+ T cells from PBMCs, sampled from culture after CMV antigen stimulation. This chain joins TRBV7-2 and TRBJ2-1; 7 positions agree with TRBD2. The sequence derives from a human donor in good health (CMV status not recorded). Some clones in this sample may be carry-over from other donors' samples. The DNA for the CDR3 is TGTGCCAGCAGCTTAGTTCAGACTAGCTCCTACAATGAGCGGTTCTTC. It yields the protein CASSLVQTSSYNERFF.